Below, one T cell receptor beta chain is given with its context. This CDR3 comprises 14 residues. CDR1 is DFQATT and CDR2 is SNEGSKA in the germline V gene (reference sequence). This sample was taken from a study of monozygotic twins with inflammatory bowel disease. No DNA is given; TCRdb re-called the 5' RACE reads and lists each CDR3 protein once. The sample holds roughly 150,000 distinct CDR3 sequences. The rearrangement joins TRBV20-1 to TRBJ1-1. The sequence was obtained from a human donor with ulcerative colitis or Crohn's disease, or a healthy co-twin of an affected twin (not recorded which). The source material was blood. CDR3 residues: CSAPRPARSTEAFF.